A selection of T cell receptor beta chains follows, all from one sample in a study of naive and memory T cell subsets. Each CDR3 protein is one row after TCRdb ran MiXCR on the UMI-ligation and nested PCR reads. The sample yields under 150,000 distinct CDR3 sequences, approximately 18% seen once. The material sequenced was naive CD8+ T cells from blood. The receptors originated from a human donor in good health. CDR3s include the opening cysteine and the closing phenylalanine or tryptophan. The D gene is left open where the match is weak. Where a row states a size, it is once, few, many or the class of an expanded clone; other rows omit it.

J	D	V	size	CDR3	DNA
TRBJ2-7	TRBD2	TRBV12-3/TRBV12-4	NA	CASSFTGLAGPIYEQYF	TGTGCCAGCAGTTTTACGGGACTAGCGGGCCCGATCTACGAGCAGTACTTC
TRBJ2-2	TRBD2	TRBV28	many	CASSLWEREGTGELFF	TGTGCCAGCAGTTTATGGGAGCGGGAGGGAACCGGGGAGCTGTTTTTT
TRBJ1-2	TRBD1	TRBV19	many	CASSMIWGQNYGYTF	TGTGCCAGTAGTATGATTTGGGGACAGAACTATGGCTACACCTTC
TRBJ2-7	NA	TRBV4-1	many	CASSQVGRGYEQYF	TGCGCCAGCAGCCAAGTGGGCAGGGGATACGAGCAGTACTTC
TRBJ1-1	NA	TRBV10-3	NA	CAISEVSGTPNTEAFF	TGTGCCATCAGTGAAGTTTCCGGGACACCAAACACTGAAGCTTTCTTT
TRBJ2-3	NA	TRBV6-1	NA	CASSDDYGGGTQYF	TGTGCCAGCAGTGATGACTACGGCGGTGGTACGCAGTATTTT
TRBJ2-1	TRBD2	TRBV28	once	CASSWTSGYNEQFF	TGTGCCAGCAGTTGGACTAGCGGGTACAATGAGCAGTTCTTC
TRBJ1-1	NA	TRBV3-1	NA	CASSQDLAANTEAFF	TGTGCCAGCAGCCAAGATTTGGCGGCGAACACTGAAGCTTTCTTT
TRBJ1-2	NA	TRBV20-1	few	CSLSSYGYTF	TGCAGCCTGAGCAGCTATGGCTACACCTTC
TRBJ2-7	NA	TRBV30	few	CAWSIGTTTYEQYF	TGTGCCTGGAGTATTGGGACAACAACCTACGAGCAGTACTTC
TRBJ2-7	TRBD2	TRBV7-2	many	CASSATSGSYEQYF	TGTGCCAGCAGCGCAACTAGCGGGAGTTACGAGCAGTACTTC
TRBJ2-3	TRBD2	TRBV27	NA	CASSLAGGGADTQYF	TGTGCCAGCAGCTTAGCGGGAGGGGGGGCAGATACGCAGTATTTT
TRBJ1-5	TRBD1	TRBV6-5	NA	CASSWRQGDQPQHF	TGTGCCAGCAGTTGGCGACAGGGGGATCAGCCCCAGCATTTT
TRBJ2-7	NA	TRBV28	few	CASSFSDWSEQYF	TGTGCCAGCAGTTTCTCGGACTGGTCGGAGCAGTACTTC
TRBJ2-7	TRBD2	TRBV6-1	few	CASSGGPSYEQYF	TGTGCCAGCTCGGGAGGCCCCTCCTACGAGCAGTACTTC
TRBJ2-7	TRBD2	TRBV5-1	few	CASSSGLAGPEPYEQYF	TGCGCCAGCAGCTCAGGACTAGCGGGCCCCGAGCCCTACGAGCAGTACTTC
TRBJ2-7	TRBD2	TRBV4-1	NA	CASSQVSGRVYEQYF	TGCGCCAGCAGCCAAGTTAGCGGGAGAGTTTACGAGCAGTACTTC
TRBJ2-3	TRBD2	TRBV5-1	few	CASAPTGGTDTQYF	TGCGCCAGCGCTCCAACGGGAGGGACAGATACGCAGTATTTT
TRBJ2-7	NA	TRBV28	few	CASRRVGREQYF	TGTGCCAGTCGGCGAGTAGGGAGGGAGCAGTACTTC
TRBJ1-5	NA	TRBV6-4	few	CASRGGVQPQHF	TGTGCCAGCAGGGGGGGAGTCCAGCCCCAGCATTTT
TRBJ2-7	TRBD2	TRBV2	NA	CASSDAGLAREQYF	TGTGCCAGCAGTGATGCGGGACTAGCCAGGGAGCAGTACTTC
TRBJ2-1	NA	TRBV7-9	NA	CASSLAWGGTLGYNEQFF	TGTGCCAGCAGCTTAGCTTGGGGCGGCACTCTCGGGTACAATGAGCAGTTCTTC
TRBJ2-5	TRBD2	TRBV28	few	CATLLAGGETQYF	TGTGCCACCCTCTTAGCGGGGGGGGAGACCCAGTACTTC
TRBJ2-7	TRBD2	TRBV6-1	NA	CASSEAPPSSGAYEQYF	TGTGCCAGCAGTGAAGCTCCCCCCAGTAGCGGGGCCTACGAGCAGTACTTC
TRBJ1-3	NA	TRBV2	few	CASIDSGNTIYF	TGTGCCAGCATCGATTCTGGAAACACCATATATTTT
TRBJ2-2	TRBD2	TRBV19	NA	CASSTSGTSGKRVGELFF	TGTGCCAGTAGTACCTCCGGGACTAGCGGGAAAAGAGTCGGGGAGCTGTTTTTT
TRBJ2-7	NA	TRBV13	few	CASSLGIANSYEQYF	TGTGCCAGCAGCTTAGGTATAGCCAACTCCTACGAGCAGTACTTC
TRBJ1-1	TRBD1	TRBV9	NA	CASSAGTGVPTGSYGEAFF	TGTGCCAGCAGCGCGGGGACAGGGGTCCCGACCGGTTCGTACGGTGAAGCTTTCTTT
TRBJ1-3	NA	TRBV21-1	NA	CASSIRGIGFSGNTIYF	TGTGCCAGCAGCATCCGGGGGATCGGGTTCTCTGGAAACACCATATATTTT
TRBJ2-7	TRBD1	TRBV6-2/TRBV6-3	few	CASRQPRGSSYEQYF	TGTGCCAGCAGACAACCCAGGGGGAGCTCCTACGAGCAGTACTTC
TRBJ2-1	TRBD2	TRBV29-1	NA	CSVVGTSGSFPHNNEQFF	TGCAGCGTTGTAGGGACTAGCGGGAGTTTCCCCCACAACAATGAGCAGTTCTTC
TRBJ1-5	NA	TRBV28	many	CASSLFGTNQPQHF	TGTGCCAGCAGTTTATTCGGGACGAATCAGCCCCAGCATTTT
TRBJ2-1	TRBD2	TRBV12-3/TRBV12-4	NA	CASTPTAGGSEQFF	TGTGCCAGCACTCCAACGGCGGGAGGGAGTGAGCAGTTCTTC